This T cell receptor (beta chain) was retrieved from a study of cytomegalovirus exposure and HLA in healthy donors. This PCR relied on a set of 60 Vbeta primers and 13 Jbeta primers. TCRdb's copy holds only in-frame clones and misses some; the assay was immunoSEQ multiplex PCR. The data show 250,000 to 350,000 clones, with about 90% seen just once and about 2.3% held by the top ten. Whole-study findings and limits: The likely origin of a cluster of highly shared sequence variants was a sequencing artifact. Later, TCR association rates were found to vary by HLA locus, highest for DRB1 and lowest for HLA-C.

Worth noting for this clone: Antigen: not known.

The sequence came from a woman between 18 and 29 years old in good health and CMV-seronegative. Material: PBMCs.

Written as DNA, the CDR3 is TGTGCCAGCAGTGAGGGGGACAGCTATGAGCAGTTCTTC. Its protein product is CASSEGDSYEQFF. The rearrangement uses TRBV6-4 and TRBJ2-1; 7 positions match TRBD1. The CDR3 extends over 13 amino acids. The junction had 4 bases not matched to a gene; V was cut back by 3 bases and J by 8 bases. CDR1 is MRHNA, CDR2 SNTAGT, per germline.